Listed below are T cell receptor beta chains from one sample, sequenced in a study of beta chain features in type 1 diabetes. Profiling relied on immunoSEQ multiplex PCR, and the TCRdb table lists in-frame clones only, not all of them. The profile covers about 300,000 clones, with about 8.5% appearing a single time and more than 0.9% taken by the ten largest. The material sequenced was central memory CD4+ T cells from blood. These receptors originate from a woman between 18 and 29 years old in good health. Each CDR3 is given without its conserved first and last residue.

V: TRBV5-1
CDR3: ASSRDRSSYNEQF

V: TRBV4-2
CDR3: ASSLEAQETQY

V: TRBV2
CDR3: ASSAQGARPEKLF

V: TRBV2
CDR3: ARALGPNQPQH

V: TRBV7-2
CDR3: ASSPEWGALNEQF

V: TRBV5-1
CDR3: ASMWIAGRNEQF

V: TRBV7-2
CDR3: ASRLKVTDTQY

V: TRBV5-5
CDR3: ASSFGNLGTDTQY

V: TRBV23-1
CDR3: ASSQDRGSTEAF

V: TRBV5-1
CDR3: ASSWGSDEQY

V: TRBV4-2
CDR3: ASSQVGTGGFNEQF

V: TRBV30
CDR3: AWSVRRLAGHEQY

V: TRBV27
CDR3: ASSETLSSYEQY

V: TRBV7-3
CDR3: ASSFRGLYEQY

V: TRBV27
CDR3: ASSLELGDYEQY

V: TRBV15
CDR3: ATSPRDRGFNEQF

V: TRBV4-1
CDR3: ASSPMGGANYGYT

V: TRBV4-2
CDR3: ASSLRAGGPETQY

V: TRBV28
CDR3: ASSPQGIYTIY

V: TRBV25-1
CDR3: ASSWPLAGGSTDTQY

V: TRBV30
CDR3: AWSAGEDTQY

V: TRBV5-1
CDR3: ASSSGQGYSGANVLT